One sample yielded the 15 T cell receptor beta chains listed below, sequenced in a study of blood T cells in healthy people across ages. A J-beta primer mix and a sample-barcoded 5' primer were used in a second PCR of roughly 6 to 12 cycles. TCRdb itself ran the 5' RACE reads through MiXCR, one entry per CDR3 protein. The sample contains about 1.8 million distinct CDR3 sequences, 49% of which appear only once. Sample: blood. The receptors shown here come from a woman in her 40s in good health.

This clonotype was recorded many times. The chain has TRBV29-1 and TRBJ2-1; a weak D match, TRBD2 (6 bases). Trimming cost V 5 bases and J 7 bases, with 21 bases left between them. Germline loops: CDR1 SQVTM, CDR2 ANQGSEA. This CDR3 is 15 amino acids long. Here the CDR3 reads CSVKVPGGITNEQFF. Here the CDR3 DNA reads TGCAGCGTTAAGGTTCCTGGGGGGATAACTAATGAGCAGTTCTTC.

The chain joins TRBV10-3 to TRBJ2-4; 9 nucleotides agree with TRBD2. The V and J ends lost 0 bases and 13 bases, in that order; junction bases with no gene match: 10. CDR1 ENHRY and CDR2 SYGVKD come from the germline V gene. This CDR3 spans 15 amino acids. The CDR3 DNA is TGTGCCATCAGTGAGTCTGAGGCGGGGGGGGAGGAGCAGTACTTC. This codes for CAISESEAGGEEQYF.

The chain joins TRBV4-3 to TRBJ2-7; D might be TRBD1 or TRBD2, each matching 5 bases. Germline CDR1 is LGHNA and CDR2 is YSLEER. This CDR3 region has 16 residues. V lost 7 bases and J 4 bases, leaving 23 bases between the germline ends. CDR3 loop: CASTSGTAFGEYEQYF. The CDR3 region has the DNA TGCGCCAGCACCTCCGGGACGGCCTTCGGCGAATACGAGCAGTACTTC.

This clonotype occurred many times. The junction departs from the called germline gene at one end, perhaps through a read error. This chain links TRBV5-1 with TRBJ2-7; TRBD1 aligns across 7 bases. The CDR3 has 14 amino acids. Germline V gives CDR1 SGHRS, CDR2 YFSETQ. CDR3 region: CASSLRQGFYEQYF. CDR3 nucleotide sequence: TGTGCCAGCAGTTTAAGACAGGGCTTCTACGAGCAGTACTTC.

This clonotype was seen a handful of times. The chain employs TRBV7-9 and TRBJ2-7; D perhaps matches TRBD2 (6 bases). The germline V gene has CDR1 SEHNR and CDR2 FQNEAQ (reference sequence). The germline V and J ends were trimmed by 3 bases and 4 bases, with 22 bases remaining between them. This CDR3 has 17 residues. The DNA of the CDR3 is TGTGCCAGCAGCTTGGGGGTAACCCGGGACTTGGGATACGAGCAGTACTTC. This gives the protein CASSLGVTRDLGYEQYF.

The gene calls are TRBV28 and TRBJ1-6, with D unclear. CDR1 MDHEN and CDR2 SYDVKM come from the germline V gene. The germline V and J ends were trimmed by 8 bases and 6 bases, with 8 bases remaining between them. The CDR3 totals 12 residues. CDR3: CASGRANSPLHF. In DNA form, the CDR3 reads TGTGCCAGCGGGAGGGCTAATTCACCCCTCCACTTT. Full variable domain (remainder filled in from reference TRBV28 and TRBJ1-6): DVKVTQSSRYLVKRTGEKVFLECVQDMDHENMFWYRQDPGLGLRLIYFSYDVKMKEKGDIPEGYSVSREKKERFSLILESASTNQTSMYLCASGRANSPLHFGNGTRLTVT.

This clonotype was seen only a few times. This rearrangement joins TRBV20-1 to TRBJ2-3; D remains unclear. V was cut by 4 bases and J by 3 bases, with 11 bases left in between. This CDR3 is 13 amino acids long. Looked up from germline, CDR1 is DFQATT and CDR2 is SNEGSKA (reference sequence). CDR3 nucleotide sequence: TGCAGTGCTACCGGCTCGTATACAGATACGCAGTATTTT. Encoded protein: CSATGSYTDTQYF.

Details on this clonotype: Just one base apart from a much larger clone, this may be a read error. CDR3 DNA: TGTGCCAGCAGCATGACAGGGGCCAACACCGGGGAGCTGTTTTTT. Translated: CASSMTGANTGELFF. The rearrangement joins TRBV7-2 to TRBJ2-2, with 8 bases lining up with TRBD1. CDR1 and CDR2 (germline): SGHTA, FQGNSA. The CDR3 runs to 15 residues. V lost 5 bases and J lost 2; bases outside the gene matches: 4. The full variable domain, its missing parts supplied by reference TRBV7-2 and TRBJ2-2, is GAGVSQSPSNKVTEKGKDVELRCDPISGHTALYWYRQSLGQGLEFLIYFQGNSAPDKSGLPSDRFSAERTGGSVSTLTIQRTQQEDSAVYLCASSMTGANTGELFFGEGSRLTVL.

The J gene is TRBJ2-5, the V gene TRBV6-2 or TRBV6-3, with D unresolved. The V end was cut by 5 bases, the J end by 11 bases, with 18 bases between. The CDR3 loop spans 13 amino acids. Looked up from germline, CDR1 is MNHEY and CDR2 is SVGEGT. The CDR3 DNA follows: TGTGCCAGCAGTCCCAGTAAAGGCGATGAGCAGTACTTC. Protein: CASSPSKGDEQYF.

J is TRBJ2-4 and V is TRBV20-1; D is uncertain. The end of the DNA aligns better with TRBJ2-7, so the J call may be wrong. Germline V lookup: CDR1 DFQATT, CDR2 SNEGSKA (reference sequence). This CDR3 has 14 amino acids. The CDR3, as DNA: TGCAGTGCTAGACCTCCTACGTTCGGGTACGAGCAGTACTTC. Translated, it gives CSARPPTFGYEQYF.

The chain recombines TRBV29-1 with TRBJ2-7, with D possibly TRBD2 on 6 matching bases. Deletions cut 4 bases from V and 2 bases from J, with 15 bases between. Germline assignment: CDR1 SQVTM and CDR2 ANQGSEA. This CDR3 is 14 amino acids long. The CDR3 protein is CSVGRGGGTYEQYF. The DNA for the CDR3 is TGCAGCGTTGGTAGGGGAGGAGGGACCTACGAGCAGTACTTC.

Points on this clonotype: A read error may produce the germline difference seen at one junction end. V gene TRBV6-5 combines with J gene TRBJ2-7; D is unclear. The germline V gene encodes CDR1 MNHEY and CDR2 SVGAGI. The length of the CDR3 is 12 residues. DNA for the CDR3: TGTGCCGGCAGTAAGGACCTCTACGAGCAGTACTTC. This sequence encodes CAGSKDLYEQYF.

This chain connects TRBV7-8 to TRBJ2-3, with D perhaps being TRBD1 or TRBD2 (5 bases each). Trimming shortened V by 3 bases and J by 6 bases, and 19 bases separated the two germline ends. Germline values: CDR1 SGHVS, CDR2 FQNEAQ. The CDR3 runs 16 residues. The CDR3 bases are TGTGCCAGCAGCTTTCTCAGGGAGAGTATGCGTGATACGCAGTATTTT. It encodes CASSFLRESMRDTQYF. Variable domain in full (rest from reference TRBV7-8 and TRBJ2-3): GAGVSQSPRYKVAKRGQDVALRCDPISGHVSLFWYQQALGQGPEFLTYFQNEAQLDKSGLPSDRFFAERPEGSVSTLKIQRTQQEDSAVYLCASSFLRESMRDTQYFGPGTRLTVL.

This clonotype was counted between two and nine times. The rearrangement joins TRBV7-2 to TRBJ2-7, with D maybe TRBD1 (6 bases). The V gene's germline CDR1 is SGHTA and CDR2 FQGNSA. The length of the CDR3 is 16 residues. V shed 1 base and J shed 3 bases, with 16 bases lying between them. The CDR3 here is CASSLEDSPRIYEQYF. In DNA, the CDR3 is TGTGCCAGCAGCTTAGAGGACAGTCCAAGGATCTACGAGCAGTACTTC.

About this clonotype: The junction and the germline gene differ at one end; a read error may be behind it. The chain combines TRBV4-3 with TRBJ2-3; D possibly corresponds to TRBD1 (6 bases). The CDR3 is 17 amino acids. Germline CDR1 is LGHNA and CDR2 is YSLEER. CDR3 sequence: CASNQAEGQLSTDTQYF. DNA of the CDR3: TGCGCCAGCAACCAAGCCGAAGGACAGCTTAGCACAGATACGCAGTATTTT.